These 22 T cell receptor beta chains came from one sample sequenced in a study of cytotoxic CD8 clonotypes in ibrutinib-treated CLL. TCRdb keeps only in-frame clones here, not all; method: immunoSEQ multiplex PCR. The sample carries 200,000 to 250,000 clones, less than 75% recorded once. The starting material was PBMCs, obtained after 24 months of ibrutinib treatment. These receptors were obtained from a human donor with chronic lymphocytic leukemia.

This CDR3 is CASSRVYPGTHEQYF. The CDR3 DNA reads TGTGCCAGCAGCCGAGTTTATCCCGGGACCCACGAGCAGTACTTC. The chain carries TRBV7-2 and TRBJ2-7; D may match TRBD1 or TRBD2 (5 bases each). This CDR3 contains 15 residues. Trimming took 5 bases from V and 5 from J, leaving 19 bases between them. The germline CDR1 and CDR2 sequences are SGHTA and FQGNSA.

The chain is built from TRBV5-1 and TRBJ2-7; the match to TRBD1 covers 10 bases. From germline, CDR1 is SGHRS and CDR2 YFSETQ. V was pared by 4 bases and J by 2 bases, with 6 bases of the junction left unmatched. The CDR3 spans 15 residues. The CDR3 sequence: CASSAMGTGAYEQYF. CDR3 nucleotides: TGCGCCAGCAGCGCGATGGGGACAGGGGCCTACGAGCAGTACTTC.

This chain joins TRBV6-5 and TRBJ2-5; a weak D match, TRBD2 (5 bases). The CDR3 loop spans 13 amino acids. Trimming removed 6 bases at V and 7 bases at J, with 15 bases between. Per the germline V gene, CDR1 is MNHEY and CDR2 is SVGAGI. As DNA, the CDR3 is TGTGCCAGCAGGTCCCGGGGTGCGGGGACCCAGTACTTC. This codes for CASRSRGAGTQYF.

The table lists this clone with a few counts. This rearrangement joins TRBV27 to TRBJ1-1; no clear D. The length of the CDR3 is 11 residues. V was clipped by 6 bases and J by 6 bases, with 8 bases between them. Germline V gene sequence: CDR1 MNHEY, CDR2 SMNVEV (reference sequence). CDR3 in DNA: TGTGCCAGCAGCGACGGCGCTGAAGCTTTCTTT. Translation gives CASSDGAEAFF.

The J gene is TRBJ1-1, the V gene TRBV18; a possible D gene is TRBD1 (5 bases). The CDR3 is 16 residues long. V lost 3 bases to trimming and J lost 8 bases, with 22 bases between them. The germline V gene encodes CDR1 KGHSH and CDR2 LQKENI. CDR3 protein: CASSPSKGRAGVEAFF. The CDR3 nucleotides are TGTGCCAGCTCACCTTCGAAGGGCAGGGCTGGGGTCGAAGCTTTCTTT.

A few counts support this clone. The chain recombines TRBV29-1 with TRBJ2-7; TRBD1 aligns across 7 bases. Unmatched junction bases numbered 6, after V lost 7 bases and J lost 0 bases. CDR1 SQVTM and CDR2 ANQGSEA come from the germline V gene. The CDR3 has 13 amino acids. The CDR3 DNA follows: TGCAGCGCCGAGACAGGGAGCTCCTACGAGCAGTACTTC. This translates into CSAETGSSYEQYF.

The chain has TRBV4-1 and TRBJ2-1; 10 positions agree with TRBD2. The germline V gene encodes CDR1 MGHRA and CDR2 YSYEKL. The V segment lost 4 bases and the J segment 7 bases; nucleotides outside the gene matches: 4. The CDR3 is 14 amino acids. This CDR3 reads CASSRGLALNEQFF. The DNA for the CDR3 is TGCGCCAGCAGCCGGGGACTAGCGTTGAATGAGCAGTTCTTC.

There are a few counts of this clone. The chain links TRBV4-3 to TRBJ1-1; 10 nucleotides align to TRBD1. The junction had 8 bases not matched to a gene; V was cut back by 0 bases and J by 10 bases. The germline gives CDR1 LGHNA, CDR2 YSLEER. This CDR3 is built from 15 residues. CDR3 residues: CASSQERTGGFAAFF. For the CDR3, the DNA is TGCGCCAGCAGCCAAGAGCGGACAGGGGGTTTTGCAGCTTTCTTT.

This chain uses TRBV30 with TRBJ2-7; possibly TRBD2 for D (6 bases). Trimming removed 4 bases from V and 4 bases from J, with 20 bases in between. The CDR3 is made up of 15 amino acids. Looked up from germline, CDR1 is GTSNPN and CDR2 is SVGIG (reference sequence). The CDR3 is CAWNSPAGGNYEQYF. CDR3 nucleotide sequence: TGTGCCTGGAATTCTCCAGCGGGTGGGAATTACGAGCAGTACTTC.

The chain uses TRBV6-6 and TRBJ2-5; D may be TRBD1 or TRBD2 (5 bases each). Trimming left V 4 bases short and J 4 bases short, with 7 bases between. Germline CDR1 and CDR2: MNHNY and SVGAGI (reference sequence). CDR3 size: 12 residues. The chain's CDR3 is CASSWDVETQYF. The CDR3, as DNA: TGTGCCAGCAGTTGGGACGTAGAGACCCAGTACTTC.

The rearrangement joins TRBV11-2 to TRBJ2-2, with TRBD2 identical over 11 bases. The ends lost 4 bases at V and 4 bases at J; junction bases unmatched: 5. Germline V lookup: CDR1 SGHAT, CDR2 FQNNGV. CDR3 length: 16 amino acids. CDR3 sequence reads: CASSSPTSGSTGELFF. CDR3 in DNA: TGTGCCAGCAGCTCACCCACTAGCGGGAGCACCGGGGAGCTGTTTTTT.

Only a few counts were recorded for this clone. The V and J genes are TRBV6-5 and TRBJ1-2; unclear D gene. Germline V gene lookup returns CDR1 MNHEY and CDR2 SVGAGI. The V and J ends lost 10 bases and 5 bases respectively, with 8 bases between them. The CDR3 contains 10 residues. The CDR3 spells CATESYGYTF. For the CDR3, the DNA is TGTGCCACGGAGTCGTATGGCTACACCTTC.

V usage is TRBV27 and J usage is TRBJ2-5; tentatively, D is TRBD1 (6 bases). The V end lost 2 bases, the J end lost 5 bases, and 15 bases lay between the germline ends. There are 15 residues in the CDR3. From germline, CDR1 is MNHEY and CDR2 SMNVEV (reference sequence). CDR3 nucleotides: TGTGCCAGCAGTTTAGCCTTGGACAGTTGGGAGACCCAGTACTTC. Protein: CASSLALDSWETQYF.

The chain combines TRBV7-2 with TRBJ1-2; D not resolved. The CDR3 length is 12 residues. Trimming left V 5 bases short and J 5 bases short, with 9 bases between. CDR1 is SGHTA, CDR2 FQGNSA, per germline. This CDR3 reads CASSPQEYGYTF. CDR3 sequence (DNA): TGTGCCAGCAGCCCTCAGGAGTATGGCTACACCTTC.

The sample holds a few counts of this clone. The V call is TRBV7-9, the J call TRBJ2-1; 12 nucleotides line up with TRBD2. Trimming removed 5 bases from V and 8 bases from J; junction bases left unmatched: 7. The CDR3 has 15 residues. CDR1 SEHNR and CDR2 FQNEAQ come from the germline V gene (reference sequence). The CDR3 DNA follows: TGTGCCAGCAGCCAGACTAGCGGGAGCCAGCATGAGCAGTTCTTC. Its translation is CASSQTSGSQHEQFF. Filled out from reference TRBV7-9 and TRBJ2-1, the complete variable domain reads DTGVSQNPRHKITKRGQNVTFRCDPISEHNRLYWYRQTLGQGPEFLTYFQNEAQLEKSRLLSDRFSAERPKGSFSTLEIQRTEQGDSAMYLCASSQTSGSQHEQFFGPGTRLTVL.

The rearrangement joins TRBV6-5 to TRBJ2-5; D remains ambiguous. The germline CDR1 and CDR2 sequences are MNHEY and SVGAGI. Trimming removed 4 bases at V and 4 bases at J, with 10 bases between. The CDR3 covers 13 residues. CDR3: CASSLPNAETQYF. The CDR3 nucleotides read TGTGCCAGCAGTTTACCCAATGCAGAGACCCAGTACTTC.

This chain links TRBV7-9 with TRBJ2-5; the D gene is possibly TRBD1 (6 bases). Germline V gives CDR1 SEHNR, CDR2 FQNEAQ (reference sequence). The CDR3 is 14 amino acids. Trimming took 5 bases from V and 4 from J, leaving 14 bases between them. CDR3 in amino acids: CASSHVQGLETQYF. DNA for the CDR3: TGTGCCAGCAGCCACGTACAGGGTCTAGAGACCCAGTACTTC.

The rearrangement uses TRBV12-5 and TRBJ2-1; 8 bases align to TRBD2. Germline V CDR1 and CDR2: LGHNT, FRNRAP. This CDR3 has 13 amino acids. V gave up 1 base and J gave up 13 bases; unmatched junction bases: 6. CDR3 residues: CASGLGRSGSQFF. The DNA of the CDR3 is TGTGCTAGTGGTTTGGGTCGGAGCGGGAGCCAGTTCTTC.

The V call is TRBV7-3, the J call TRBJ2-2; a weak D match, TRBD1 (6 bases). The germline V and J ends were trimmed by 5 bases and 6 bases, with 7 bases remaining between them. The CDR3 is 12 residues long. Germline CDR1 SGHTA, CDR2 FQGTGA. The CDR3 region is CASSRQAGELFF. As DNA, the CDR3 is TGTGCCAGCAGCCGACAGGCCGGGGAGCTGTTTTTT.

The gene calls are TRBV18 and TRBJ1-2, with D perhaps TRBD1 (5 bases). This CDR3 is 12 amino acids long. The germline V gene has CDR1 KGHSH and CDR2 LQKENI. With 3 bases removed from V and 14 bases from J, the gap between germline ends came to 16 bases. The CDR3 coding sequence is TGTGCCAGCTCACCCGGGGACGGTCTTATGACCTTC. It codes for CASSPGDGLMTF.

The chain carries TRBV5-4 and TRBJ1-6, with TRBD1 matching 8 bases. This CDR3 spans 19 amino acids. The germline V gene encodes CDR1 SGHNT and CDR2 YYREEE (reference sequence). The ends lost 0 bases at V and 7 bases at J; junction bases unmatched: 15. CDR3: CASSLARQGRALRNSPLHF. The CDR3 nucleotides read TGTGCCAGCAGCTTGGCCCGACAGGGGCGAGCCCTTCGGAATTCACCCCTCCACTTT. The whole variable domain, remainder taken from reference TRBV5-4 and TRBJ1-6, is ETGVTQSPTHLIKTRGQQVTLRCSSQSGHNTVSWYQQALGQGPQFIFQYYREEENGRGNFPPRFSGLQFPNYSSELNVNALELDDSALYLCASSLARQGRALRNSPLHFGNGTRLTVT.

A few counts support this clone. The rearrangement joins TRBV11-2 to TRBJ1-1; D call uncertain. The V gene's germline CDR1 is SGHAT and CDR2 FQNNGV. The V end was cut by 5 bases, the J end by 8 bases, with 12 bases between. This CDR3 spans 12 amino acids. CDR3: CASSIRSREAFF. CDR3 DNA sequence: TGTGCCAGCAGCATTCGCTCGCGAGAAGCTTTCTTT.